Each of the 17 T cell receptor beta chains below was sequenced from the same sample in a study of PD-1 blockade in mismatch repair-deficient tumors. The table came from immunoSEQ multiplex PCR; TCRdb's copy has only in-frame clones and leaves some out. The data show some 130,000 clones, with 88% seen just once and roughly 10% held by the top ten. The sequences come from peripheral blood, collected approximately 73 weeks after starting pembrolizumab. The receptors stem from an adult with mismatch repair-deficient cancer.

This sequence joins TRBV6-5 and TRBJ2-1; TRBD2 matches 8 bases. Germline lookup yields CDR1 MNHEY and CDR2 SVGAGI. There are 14 residues in the CDR3. V dropped 5 bases and J dropped 3; count of bases not matched to a gene: 3. The CDR3 DNA follows: TGTGCCAGCAGTCGGCGGGAGGTCTACAATGAGCAGTTCTTC. Its protein is CASSRREVYNEQFF.

This sequence joins TRBV30 and TRBJ2-3; 12 nucleotides line up with TRBD2. CDR1 GTSNPN and CDR2 SVGIG come from the germline V gene (reference sequence). This CDR3 spans 15 amino acids. The ends lost 2 bases at V and 3 bases at J; junction bases unmatched: 3. This chain's CDR3 is CAWSQLAGGTDTQYF. The CDR3 region has the DNA TGTGCCTGGAGTCAGCTAGCGGGAGGGACAGATACGCAGTATTTT.

This clone has only one observation. V is TRBV29-1 and J is TRBJ2-6, with 7 bases matching TRBD1. CDR1 and CDR2 from the germline V gene are SQVTM and ANQGSEA. V lost 6 bases, J lost 2 bases, and 4 bases stayed unmatched. This CDR3 has 14 amino acids. The CDR3 is CSVETGTGANVLTF. DNA of the CDR3: TGCAGCGTAGAGACAGGGACTGGGGCCAACGTCCTGACTTTC.

Details on this clone: This CDR3 is also generated by other DNA sequences in the sample. V gene TRBV27 combines with J gene TRBJ1-2, with 7 nucleotides matching TRBD1. CDR1 is MNHEY and CDR2 is SMNVEV in the germline V gene (reference sequence). Trimming removed 6 bases from V and 2 bases from J; junction bases left unmatched: 3. CDR3 length equals 13 residues. CDR3: CASSLTGNYGYTF. DNA of the CDR3: TGTGCCAGCAGCCTGACAGGGAACTATGGCTACACCTTC.

The chain recombines TRBV10-3 with TRBJ2-1, with D hard to call. CDR1 and CDR2 from the germline V gene are ENHRY and SYGVKD. Trimming pared 9 bases from V and 1 base from J, leaving 16 bases between. This CDR3 has 15 amino acids. The CDR3 reads CAISTPSSSYNEQFF. CDR3 DNA sequence: TGTGCCATTTCTACTCCTAGTTCTTCCTACAATGAGCAGTTCTTC.

The J gene is TRBJ2-1, the V gene TRBV9; D unclear. This CDR3 spans 14 amino acids. Germline V lookup: CDR1 SGDLS, CDR2 YYNGEE. V was pared by 3 bases and J by 8 bases, with 15 bases between. The CDR3 nucleotides read TGTGCCAGCAGCGAACCTAGGGCGGACGATGAGCAGTTCTTC. It specifies CASSEPRADDEQFF.

The chain combines TRBV6-5 with TRBJ2-5; D remains unclear. This CDR3 spans 14 amino acids. CDR1 and CDR2 (germline): MNHEY, SVGAGI. V dropped 0 bases and J dropped 2 bases, with 7 bases sitting between them. CDR3 sequence (DNA): TGTGCCAGCAGTTACTCGATGCTGCAAGAGACCCAGTACTTC. Translated, it gives CASSYSMLQETQYF.

The chain has TRBV9 and TRBJ2-1, with 8 bases identical to TRBD2. Germline V gene sequence: CDR1 SGDLS, CDR2 YYNGEE. CDR3 length: 15 amino acids. V gave up 3 bases and J gave up 5 bases; unmatched junction bases: 7. The chain's CDR3 is CASSAPGGRHNEQFF. The CDR3 nucleotides read TGTGCCAGCAGCGCTCCGGGGGGGCGCCACAATGAGCAGTTCTTC.

V usage is TRBV6-5 and J usage is TRBJ2-7; D possibly corresponds to TRBD1 (6 bases). Trimming took off 6 bases at V and 3 bases at J, with 9 bases between the two ends. The germline CDR1 and CDR2 sequences are MNHEY and SVGAGI. The CDR3 length is 12 residues. The CDR3 protein is CASSRDNYEQYF. The CDR3 coding sequence is TGTGCCAGCAGCCGGGACAACTACGAGCAGTACTTC.

The chain links TRBV19 to TRBJ2-1; TRBD2 agrees at 11 bases. The CDR3 runs 16 residues. V was pared by 3 bases and J by 5 bases, with 6 bases of the junction left unmatched. Germline CDR1 LNHDA, CDR2 SQIVND (reference sequence). Here the CDR3 DNA reads TGTGCCAGTAGTATGCCTCTGGGACTAGCGGACAATGAGCAGTTCTTC. Its protein product is CASSMPLGLADNEQFF.

The V call is TRBV9, the J call TRBJ2-7; TRBD1 might be the D (5 bases). The CDR3 covers 13 residues. CDR1 is SGDLS, CDR2 YYNGEE, per germline. The V end lost 4 bases, the J end lost 2 bases, and 10 bases lay between the germline ends. CDR3 DNA sequence: TGTGCCAGCAGCCCGGACAAACCCTACGAGCAGTACTTC. Protein: CASSPDKPYEQYF.

The chain employs TRBV14 and TRBJ2-1; D is ambiguous. The germline CDR1 and CDR2 sequences are SGHDN and FVKESK. The CDR3 is made up of 13 amino acids. V was cut by 1 base and J by 4 bases, with 5 bases left in between. The CDR3 spells CASSQGGYNEQFF. The CDR3 DNA reads TGTGCCAGCAGCCAAGGTGGATACAATGAGCAGTTCTTC. Together with reference TRBV14 and TRBJ2-1, the CDR3 gives the full variable domain: EAGVTQFPSHSVIEKGQTVTLRCDPISGHDNLYWYRRVMGKEIKFLLHFVKESKQDESGMPNNRFLAERTGGTYSTLKVQPAELEDSGVYFCASSQGGYNEQFFGPGTRLTVL.

This clone has just a few counts. The chain links TRBV10-2 to TRBJ1-2; tentatively, D is TRBD1 (6 bases). Looked up from germline, CDR1 is WSHSY and CDR2 is SAAADI. This CDR3 is built from 12 residues. V was trimmed by 7 bases and J by 7 bases, leaving 13 bases between them. DNA for the CDR3: TGCGCCAGCACCGGAATAGGGGGTGGCTACACCTTC. The encoded protein is CASTGIGGGYTF.

This clone was observed a single time. J is TRBJ2-1 and V is TRBV10-3, with 10 bases lining up with TRBD1. Germline V gene data show CDR1 as ENHRY and CDR2 as SYGVKD. The J segment lost 8 bases and the V segment lost 1 base, leaving 8 bases of the junction unmatched. This CDR3 contains 16 residues. Written as DNA, the CDR3 is TGTGCCATCAGTGAGTATTGGGAAGGACAGGGGGATGAGCAGTTCTTC. As protein: CAISEYWEGQGDEQFF.

The chain links TRBV28 to TRBJ1-1; D not resolved. The CDR3 sequence is 18 residues long. Trimming removed 6 bases at V and 0 bases at J, with 23 bases between. Germline CDR1 is MDHEN and CDR2 is SYDVKM. CDR3: CASRPSPRVFGMNTEAFF. In DNA form, the CDR3 reads TGTGCCAGCAGACCCTCCCCCCGGGTATTTGGGATGAACACTGAAGCTTTCTTT.

This chain links TRBV6-1 with TRBJ2-1; 7 bases fit TRBD1. Germline CDR1 reads MNHNS; CDR2 reads SASEGT. With 8 bases clipped from V and 15 bases from J, the junction kept 10 bases outside the gene matches. The CDR3 has 11 amino acids. The chain's CDR3 is CASGIDRVPFF. DNA of the CDR3: TGTGCCAGCGGAATAGACAGGGTCCCGTTCTTC.

This clone was seen once. This chain uses TRBV27 with TRBJ2-2, with 8 bases that match TRBD1. V shed 1 base and J 4 bases; nucleotides not matched to a gene: 5. This CDR3 comprises 16 residues. Germline CDR1 MNHEY, CDR2 SMNVEV (reference sequence). The CDR3 is CASSLWAGGLTGELFF. The CDR3 DNA sequence: TGTGCCAGCAGTTTATGGGCAGGGGGCCTCACCGGGGAGCTGTTTTTT.